A single sample is the source of the 17 T cell receptor beta chains below, sequenced in a study of blood T cell repertoires in COVID-19. The repertoire was sequenced with immunoSEQ multiplex PCR; TCRdb's copy has only in-frame clones and lacks some. The sample consists of more than 45,000 clones, roughly nine tenths of them appearing once. The sequencing sample was made of peripheral blood. Receptors originate from a woman aged 80 or older with COVID-19, enrolled during active disease.

J is TRBJ2-7 and V is TRBV5-1, with a possible D match to TRBD2 (5 bases). This CDR3 has 14 residues. Germline V CDR1 and CDR2: SGHRS, YFSETQ. V dropped 4 bases and J dropped 4 bases, with 15 bases sitting between them. CDR3 sequence (DNA): TGCGCCAGCAGCAGCGGAACCTCGGGATACGAGCAGTACTTC. Encoded protein: CASSSGTSGYEQYF.

J is TRBJ1-2 and V is TRBV18, with D tentatively TRBD1 (5 bases). Germline CDR1 KGHSH, CDR2 LQKENI. V was shortened by 3 bases and J by 6 bases, with 11 bases between the two germline ends. CDR3 length: 13 residues. Written as DNA, the CDR3 is TGTGCCAGCTCACCGAACAGGTCGGATGGCTACACCTTC. Its protein is CASSPNRSDGYTF. Complete variable domain (other parts from reference TRBV18 and TRBJ1-2): NAGVMQNPRHLVRRRGQEARLRCSPMKGHSHVYWYRQLPEEGLKFMVYLQKENIIDESGMPKERFSAEFPKEGPSILRIQQVVRGDSAAYFCASSPNRSDGYTFGSGTRLTVV.

The chain recombines TRBV6-5 with TRBJ1-5, with D perhaps matching TRBD1 (6 bases). The CDR3 loop spans 15 amino acids. Germline V lookup: CDR1 MNHEY, CDR2 SVGAGI. V gave up 6 bases and J gave up 3 bases, with 15 bases separating them. The CDR3 nucleotides are TGTGCCAGCAGAAACCAGAGGGGGACCAATCAGCCCCAGCATTTT. Translated: CASRNQRGTNQPQHF.

The chain couples TRBV6-6 to TRBJ1-4; 9 bases agree with TRBD1. V trimming: 0 bases; J trimming: 8 bases; junction bases outside the gene matches: 4. Germline CDR1 is MNHNY and CDR2 is SVGAGI (reference sequence). The CDR3 loop spans 15 amino acids. CDR3 sequence: CASSYSGQGGEKLFF. CDR3 nucleotide sequence: TGTGCCAGCAGTTACTCGGGACAGGGAGGCGAAAAACTGTTTTTT.

The gene calls are TRBV5-1 and TRBJ1-2; TRBD1 might be the D (6 bases). V gave up 4 bases and J gave up 3 bases, with 19 bases separating them. The CDR3 has 16 residues. Germline CDR1 is SGHRS and CDR2 is YFSETQ. The CDR3 sequence: CASSATQGNRDYGYTF. The DNA of the CDR3 is TGCGCCAGCAGCGCCACTCAGGGGAATCGGGACTATGGCTACACCTTC. Together with reference TRBV5-1 and TRBJ1-2, the CDR3 gives the full variable domain: KAGVTQTPRYLIKTRGQQVTLSCSPISGHRSVSWYQQTPGQGLQFLFEYFSETQRNKGNFPGRFSGRQFSNSRSEMNVSTLELGDSALYLCASSATQGNRDYGYTFGSGTRLTVV.

The chain employs TRBV2 and TRBJ1-6; 7 bases fit TRBD1. Germline values: CDR1 SNHLY, CDR2 FYNNEI. The CDR3 length is 14 residues. V was clipped by 11 bases and J by 10 bases; unmatched bases: 14. As DNA, the CDR3 is TGTGCCGGAACCGCAGGGGGAGTCGGGTCACCCCTCCACTTT. Protein product: CAGTAGGVGSPLHF.

J is TRBJ2-1 and V is TRBV4-2; tentatively, D is TRBD2 (7 bases). The CDR3 is made up of 13 amino acids. Germline V CDR1 and CDR2: LGHNA, YNFKEQ. Trimming took off 5 bases at V and 7 bases at J, with 12 bases between the two ends. CDR3 DNA sequence: TGTGCCAGCAGCGGGGGGGCTGGGAATGAGCAGTTCTTC. Amino acids: CASSGGAGNEQFF.

The chain carries TRBV19 and TRBJ2-3; weak D call: TRBD2 (6 bases). V shed 7 bases and J shed 6 bases, with 14 bases lying between them. Per germline, CDR1 LNHDA and CDR2 SQIVND (reference sequence). CDR3 size: 13 residues. CDR3: CASTPRGGDTQYF. For the CDR3, the DNA is TGTGCCAGTACCCCCCGTGGGGGGGATACGCAGTATTTT.

This chain uses TRBV28 with TRBJ1-1, with TRBD1 identical over 7 bases. J gave up 3 bases and V 6 bases, and 7 bases lay outside the gene matches. The CDR3 totals 14 residues. CDR1 MDHEN and CDR2 SYDVKM come from the germline V gene. CDR3 bases: TGTGCCAGCAGCCCGGGACAGAAGTACACTGAAGCTTTCTTT. This encodes CASSPGQKYTEAFF.

The chain uses TRBV5-6 and TRBJ1-4; D may be TRBD1 (5 bases). The closer fit of TRBJ2-2 to the DNA end suggests the J call may be wrong. The CDR3 extends over 14 amino acids. Germline assignment: CDR1 SGHDT and CDR2 YYEEEE. The CDR3 here is CASSLSTKDRELFF. As DNA, the CDR3 is TGTGCCAGCAGCCTATCGACAAAGGACAGGGAGCTGTTTTTT.

This clone was found a few times. The chain links TRBV9 to TRBJ2-3; maybe TRBD1 (6 bases). Per germline, CDR1 SGDLS and CDR2 YYNGEE. This CDR3 is built from 15 residues. V was shortened by 3 bases and J by 1 base, with 12 bases between the two germline ends. CDR3 residues: CASSASGTRTDTQYF. CDR3 sequence (DNA): TGTGCCAGCAGCGCTTCCGGGACACGCACAGATACGCAGTATTTT.

The chain recombines TRBV7-9 with TRBJ2-2, with D possibly being TRBD1 (6 bases). The CDR3 is 15 residues long. CDR1 and CDR2 (germline): SEHNR, FQNEAQ (reference sequence). V was cut by 4 bases and J by 3 bases, with 12 bases left in between. The CDR3 loop is CASSSGTTDTGELFF. The CDR3 bases are TGTGCCAGCAGCTCCGGGACAACTGACACCGGGGAGCTGTTTTTT.

The V call is TRBV4-2, the J call TRBJ1-3, with 7 bases lining up with TRBD1. V was pared by 3 bases and J by 2 bases, with 10 bases of the junction left unmatched. Germline V gene lookup returns CDR1 LGHNA and CDR2 YNFKEQ. The CDR3 loop spans 17 amino acids. The CDR3 nucleotides are TGTGCCAGCAGCCACCCGACAGGGTCTGTCACTGGAAACACCATATATTTT. Its translation: CASSHPTGSVTGNTIYF.

The gene calls are TRBV6-5 and TRBJ1-1; 7 bases agree with TRBD1. There are 16 residues in the CDR3. Trimming cost V 0 bases and J 2 bases; bases outside gene matches: 6. Germline loops: CDR1 MNHEY, CDR2 SVGAGI. The CDR3, as DNA: TGTGCCAGCAGTTACTCGTGGGACAGACTTAACACTGAAGCTTTCTTT. It encodes CASSYSWDRLNTEAFF.

Only a few counts were recorded for this clone. The chain employs TRBV7-9 and TRBJ1-1; TRBD1 matches at 12 bases. The V and J ends lost 2 bases and 10 bases, in that order; junction bases with no gene match: 11. The CDR3 loop spans 16 amino acids. Germline V gene lookup returns CDR1 SEHNR and CDR2 FQNEAQ (reference sequence). Written as DNA, the CDR3 is TGTGCCAGCAGCTTATCCGGGACAGGGGGCGCAGAAACAGCTTTCTTT. Translated, it gives CASSLSGTGGAETAFF.

The gene calls are TRBV3-1 (or the pseudogene TRBV3-2) and TRBJ2-1; unclear D gene. Germline V gene data show CDR1 as LGHDT and CDR2 as YNNKEL (reference sequence). CDR3 length equals 15 residues. V lost 0 bases and J 7 bases, leaving 13 bases between the germline ends. The CDR3 sequence is CASSQDPGYANEQFF. CDR3 DNA sequence: TGTGCCAGCAGCCAAGATCCCGGGTATGCAAATGAGCAGTTCTTC.

The chain employs TRBV5-1 and TRBJ1-5; no clear D. The CDR3 covers 14 residues. The germline gives CDR1 SGHRS, CDR2 YFSETQ. The V and J ends lost 2 bases and 4 bases respectively, with 10 bases between them. CDR3 sequence (DNA): TGCGCCAGCAGCTTAGCCACCGCGAATCAGCCCCAGCATTTT. It specifies CASSLATANQPQHF.